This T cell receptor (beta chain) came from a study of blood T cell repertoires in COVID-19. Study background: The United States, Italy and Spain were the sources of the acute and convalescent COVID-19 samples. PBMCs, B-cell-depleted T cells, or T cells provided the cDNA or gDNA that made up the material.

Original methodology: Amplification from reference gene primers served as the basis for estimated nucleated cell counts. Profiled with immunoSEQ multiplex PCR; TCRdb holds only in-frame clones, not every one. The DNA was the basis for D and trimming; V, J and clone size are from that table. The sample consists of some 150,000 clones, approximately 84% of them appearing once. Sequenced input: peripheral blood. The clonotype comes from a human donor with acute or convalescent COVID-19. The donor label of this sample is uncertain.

CDR3 nucleotides: TGTGCCAGCAGCCAAGATGTAACAGGGAACGAGCAGTACTTC. This codes for CASSQDVTGNEQYF. The chain uses TRBV3-1 (or the pseudogene TRBV3-2) and TRBJ2-7, with D maybe TRBD1 (6 bases). This CDR3 spans 14 amino acids. Germline CDR1 LGHDT, CDR2 YNNKEL (reference sequence). V was pared by 0 bases and J by 5 bases, with 11 bases between.